This is a list of T cell receptor beta chains from one sample in a study of CD8 T cells in Susac syndrome. One entry per CDR3 protein results from TCRdb running MiXCR on the immunoSEQ multiplex PCR reads. The sample carries more than 75,000 distinct CDR3 sequences, roughly 91% recorded once. Sequencing was performed on CD8+ T cells from PBMCs. The receptors shown here come from a human donor in good health. Each CDR3 is given with its conserved first and last residue. The D gene is left open where the match is weak.

V gene: TRBV11-2
J gene: TRBJ1-2
D gene: TRBD1
CDR3 DNA: TGTGCCAGCAGCTTAGCCGGGACAGTCCATGGCTACACCTTC
CDR3 protein: CASSLAGTVHGYTF

V gene: TRBV6-1
J gene: TRBJ2-5
D gene: TRBD2
CDR3 DNA: TGTGCCAGCAGTCTCGGACTAGCGGGGGTCACAGAGACGGTCCAGTACTTC
CDR3 protein: CASSLGLAGVTETVQYF

V gene: TRBV20-1
J gene: TRBJ2-7
D gene: -
CDR3 DNA: TGCAGTGCTGTGCGGGACATCTCCTACGAGCAGTACTTC
CDR3 protein: CSAVRDISYEQYF

V gene: TRBV6-5
J gene: TRBJ2-5
D gene: -
CDR3 DNA: TGTGCCAGCAGTTACGGGCGTTGGGAGACCCAGTACTTC
CDR3 protein: CASSYGRWETQYF

V gene: TRBV7-6
J gene: TRBJ1-1
D gene: TRBD1
CDR3 DNA: TGTGCCAGCAGCTTGGTGGGTGGGACAGTGAACACTGAAGCTTTCTTT
CDR3 protein: CASSLVGGTVNTEAFF

V gene: TRBV4-1
J gene: TRBJ2-3
D gene: -
CDR3 DNA: TGCGCCAGCAGCCAAGAGACCCCCAATAGTGGGAGCCTCTACACAGATACGCAGTATTTT
CDR3 protein: CASSQETPNSGSLYTDTQYF

V gene: TRBV3-1
J gene: TRBJ2-7
D gene: TRBD1
CDR3 DNA: TGTGCCAGCAGCCAACTACCCTTCCGGGACAGAGCGTCCTACGAGCAGTACTTC
CDR3 protein: CASSQLPFRDRASYEQYF

V gene: TRBV16
J gene: TRBJ2-2
D gene: -
CDR3 DNA: TGTGCCAGCAGCATGACAGATGCGAACACCGGGGAGCTGTTTTTT
CDR3 protein: CASSMTDANTGELFF

V gene: TRBV13
J gene: TRBJ1-6
D gene: -
CDR3 DNA: TGTGCCAGCAGCTTAGCCAGGGAGAGGAACTCACCCCTCTACTTT
CDR3 protein: CASSLARERNSPLYF

V gene: TRBV13
J gene: TRBJ1-5
D gene: -
CDR3 DNA: TGTGCCAGCAGCTTAGGCGGACCCGGTCGGGGTCAGCCCCAGCATTTT
CDR3 protein: CASSLGGPGRGQPQHF

V gene: TRBV6-2/TRBV6-3
J gene: TRBJ1-5
D gene: -
CDR3 DNA: TGTGCCAGCCCCGATCTGCATTTT
CDR3 protein: CASPDLHF

V gene: TRBV12-3/TRBV12-4
J gene: TRBJ1-2
D gene: -
CDR3 DNA: TGTGCCAGCAGCGGGGTGGGGGTTAGTATCGGCGGCTACACCTTC
CDR3 protein: CASSGVGVSIGGYTF

V gene: TRBV3-1
J gene: TRBJ2-1
D gene: TRBD2
CDR3 DNA: TGTGCCAGCAGCCAAGACAAGTCGGGGGGTGGGAAGCAGTTCTTC
CDR3 protein: CASSQDKSGGGKQFF

V gene: TRBV29-1
J gene: TRBJ2-2
D gene: -
CDR3 DNA: TGCAGCGTTGAGCGTGAGGGGTGGGGCACCGGGGAGCTGTTTTTT
CDR3 protein: CSVEREGWGTGELFF

V gene: TRBV7-3
J gene: TRBJ2-2
D gene: TRBD1
CDR3 DNA: TGTGCCAGCAGCTTAGCAGGGGGCGGCGGGGAGCTGTTTTTT
CDR3 protein: CASSLAGGGGELFF

V gene: TRBV12-3/TRBV12-4
J gene: TRBJ1-2
D gene: -
CDR3 DNA: TGTGCCAGCTGGGGGTCCTATGGCTACACCTTC
CDR3 protein: CASWGSYGYTF